This TCR beta chain was captured in a study of cytomegalovirus exposure and HLA in healthy donors (dated by TCRdb to 2015 to 2018). Broadly, across the study: An earlier analysis of some 500 of the donors reported roughly 300 Gb of sequence data and 117 million unique TCR beta sequences from roughly 200 million T cells. All discovery cohort repertoires had been generated using a single sequencing platform. The study aimed to test whether cataloging public T cell receptors could reveal signatures of past pathogen exposure. Among the roughly 380 genotyped donors, about 85% belonged to the genetic ancestry cluster associated with self-reported Caucasian donors. Typing coverage varied by locus: roughly 620-630 donors for A, B, C, DRB1 and DQB1; about 520 for DQA1; about 570 for DPA1; some 470 for DPB1. Because of strong linkage in the cohort, roughly five DR-DQ haplotypes were treated as single units for association and clustering. Approximately 310 gigabases of sequencing data and approximately 85 million unique TCR sequences were included in an early release covering several hundred HLA-typed donors. A later analysis re-examined previously published TCR beta repertoires from around 670 donors and added high-resolution HLA genotyping to investigate patterns of TCR occurrence. HLA typing covered class I and class II loci at four-digit resolution. In a later genetic analysis, genome-wide SNP genotypes for about 65% of the 666 donors were used, and that subset was treated as a discovery cohort. A separate validation cohort of more than 100 different subjects was used in addition to the approximately 640-subject first cohort. The T cell repertoires of about 700 subjects were profiled by immunosequencing and related to cytomegalovirus serostatus. Donor age, sex, ethnicity and CMV serostatus were collected together with the repertoire data. Among 300 to 500 genotyped donors of the cohort, an average of around 250,000 unique TCR beta nucleotide sequences was sequenced per donor, of which about 19% were non-productive. To decide whether each TCR beta V gene segment behaved as functional or pseudogenic, an earlier analysis of 587 of the donors relied on high-throughput TCR beta sequencing. Rather than using new phenotypic data, the later analysis identified candidate immune exposures from TCR beta sequences and from how often those sequences occurred across donors. High-throughput TCR immunosequencing, statistical association of individual TCRs with disease status, and machine learning were combined to predict cytomegalovirus infection status.

A remark on this clone: Its antigen has not been determined. No qualities accompany the bases; no much larger clone lies one base away.

Receptors were amplified or captured by the immunoSEQ multiplex PCR assay. The multiplex PCR relied on a mix of 60 forward primers for TCR Vbeta segments and 13 reverse primers for TCR Jbeta segments. The CDR3 region of rearranged TCR beta genes was amplified from genomic DNA by a multiplex PCR assay. Amplified TCR beta libraries were sequenced as 87-base-pair reads on the Illumina HiSeq System. Per the original workflow: In a later analysis, tens of millions of unique TCR beta chains were counted across the roughly 670 repertoires, and approximately 11 million of these chains were shared by at least two donors. Raw reads were error-corrected and collapsed into unique sequences with a nearest-neighbor algorithm that merged closely related sequences to remove PCR and sequencing errors. Alignment of CDR3 sequences to IMGT reference sequences was used to assign V, D and J gene segments. For a sequence to be retained, at least a six-nucleotide match to both a V gene segment and a J gene segment was required. Rearrangements were classified as productive when the CDR3 lacked stop codons and remained in frame with V and J, and all other rearrangements were classified as non-productive. CDR3 was defined by IMGT convention, running from the second conserved V-encoded cysteine to the conserved J-encoded phenylalanine. In an earlier analysis of some 550 of the donors, sequences lacking an unambiguous match to a single V gene segment were excluded. An earlier analysis of about 590 of the donors classified V segments as functional when productive rearrangements were above 56.7% and as segregating when the standard deviation between donors was above 5%. To diagnose cytomegalovirus status from the catalog of TCR beta chain sequences, a statistical classification framework was built. A later analysis assigned V and J genes by comparing TCR nucleotide sequences with IMGT/GENE-DB human TR gene sequences. A later analysis assigned CDR3 sequences and most-parsimonious VDJ recombination scenarios with the TCRdist pipeline. In a later analysis, each TCR beta chain was defined by its CDR3 amino acid sequence together with its V-gene family, and reads without a unique V-gene family were excluded. To address suspected cross-contamination and a sequencing artifact, a later analysis removed a few hundred highly shared, low-generation-probability nucleotide sequences. A later analysis calculated a clonal expansion index for each public chain from normalized within-repertoire ranks of inferred template counts. In a later analysis, generation probabilities were computed using a VDJ recombination model fitted to out-of-frame rearrangements, and the results were checked against IGoR. A later analysis scored TCR-TCR, TCR-HLA and TCR-CMV co-occurrence with hypergeometric tests, applying a repertoire-size bias correction to TCR pairs. To estimate false discovery rates, a later analysis permuted the HLA or CMV assignments 20 times. A later analysis grouped co-occurring TCRs with DBSCAN, adding TCRdist sequence similarity when clustering within HLA-allele-positive subsets. For co-occurrence clustering, repertoires with fewer than 30,000 or more than 120,000 public chains were excluded, along with a handful of repertoires with anomalous nucleotide sharing. TCRdb stores this immuneACCESS table with in-frame sequences only. Part of the clones is absent; in the studies checked, under half of the shortfall reflects unresolved V genes, and no reason is known for the rest. Clone size and V and J calls were adopted from that table, with D and trimming inferred from the DNA. The sample table records some 90,000 clones; roughly three quarters of these occur just once. The ten most abundant clones make up approximately 1.3% of the sample.

Findings and caveats that apply to the study as a whole: CMV serostatus was the only immune exposure information available for the cohort. The presence/absence analyses assumed that sequencing depth was roughly uniform across donors, and that assumption may not be true. A later analysis found that most CMV-associated TCR beta chains appeared HLA-restricted, with HLA associations seemingly driven largely by CMV exposure. According to a later analysis, TCR association rates differed among HLA loci, with DRB1 alleles showing the most associated TCRs and HLA-C alleles showing the fewest. Because counts were too low, around 17 rarely observed V segments, including chromosome 9 orphons, were left out of the earlier analysis of 500 to 650 of the donors. In a later genetic analysis, a missense DCLRE1C variant was associated with V-gene and J-gene trimming of TCR beta chains, and the association was replicated in an independent cohort. It was suggested by the authors that the approach could potentially be generalized to other disease states and immunological phenotypes. Only TCR beta chains were sequenced in this cohort, and the absence of alpha or paired-chain data limited detectable features. A later analysis found that HLA-associated TCR beta chains were more clonally expanded and had lower generation probabilities than equally common non-associated chains. The classifier was reported to diagnose cytomegalovirus status with high specificity and sensitivity in both the original cohort and the validation cohort. A later genetic analysis reported fewer N-insertions in productive TCRs among donors in an Asian-associated ancestry cluster than the 666-donor mean. The study listed approximately 150 TCR beta chains as associated with cytomegalovirus. A later analysis reported that several top co-occurrence clusters appeared linked to parvovirus B19, influenza, CMV and Epstein-Barr virus. Because HLA typing was missing for some donors at each locus, association tests included only the typed subset. Assigning TCR associations to individual alleles was difficult when HLA alleles, especially DR and DQ, strongly co-occurred. A cluster of highly shared sequence variants was judged likely to represent a technical artifact of the sequencing pipeline. In an earlier analysis of 587 of the donors, most TCR beta V segments appeared in productive rearrangements about 87% or about 30% of the time, broadly matching IMGT annotations. In vitro tests confirmed that a few of the cytomegalovirus-associated TCR beta chains recognize cytomegalovirus antigens. While some public TCRs were present in many individuals, most TCR sequences turned up only very rarely across donors. A further reported finding was that TCR beta sequences accurately predicted the HLA-A and HLA-B alleles for most subjects in the first cohort. Correlated functional status among segregating V segments might be attributable to linkage disequilibrium, but an unknown experimental factor could not be ruled out. Some IMGT-functional V segments, including TRBV6-2 and TRBV6-3, could not be told apart with the 87-base-pair reads, so those segments were excluded. Specific HLA alleles were associated with roughly 17,000 TCR beta sequences at a false discovery rate of 0.05 in a later analysis.

V gives up 3 bases and J gives up 2 bases, and the segment between their germline ends measures 12 bases. There are 15 amino acids in the CDR3, from cysteine to phenylalanine inclusive. Solely the CDR3 DNA is kept, with 45 bases framed from the first base. Per the germline V gene, MRHNA is the CDR1 and SNTAGT is the CDR2. The cohort comprised approximately 700 healthy bone marrow donors. At the time of sampling, every cohort member was nominally healthy, though immune exposures that went unrecorded were likely present. The donor was CMV seronegative and was included in the group of several hundred seronegative cohort members. Every donor gave a peripheral blood sample, and the peripheral blood mononuclear cells from that sample were used for TCR beta sequencing. The Qiagen DNeasy Blood Extraction Kit was used to extract genomic DNA from the blood cell samples.

The sequence joins TRBV6-4 to TRBJ2-3; a weak D assignment points to TRBD2 (5 bases agree). The sequenced sample consisted of PBMCs. The source of this sequence is a man in his forties or fifties in good health and CMV-seronegative. The bases read TGTGCCAGCAGTGAAAATGAGGGTTCCACAGATACGCAGTATTTT. This encodes CASSENEGSTDTQYF.